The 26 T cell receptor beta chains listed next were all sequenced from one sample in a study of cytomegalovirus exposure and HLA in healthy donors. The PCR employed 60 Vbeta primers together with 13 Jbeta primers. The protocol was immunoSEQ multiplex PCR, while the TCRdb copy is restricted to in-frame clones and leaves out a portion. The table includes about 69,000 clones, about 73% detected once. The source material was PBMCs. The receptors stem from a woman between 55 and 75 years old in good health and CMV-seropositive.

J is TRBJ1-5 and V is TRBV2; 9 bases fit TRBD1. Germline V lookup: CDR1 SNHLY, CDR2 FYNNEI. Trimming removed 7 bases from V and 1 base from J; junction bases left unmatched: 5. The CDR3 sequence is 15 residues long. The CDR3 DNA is TGTGCCAGCAAGACACAGGGGGCGAGCAATCAGCCCCAGCATTTT. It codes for CASKTQGASNQPQHF.

The CDR3 loop reads CASSLDGQGDDEQYF. CDR3 in DNA: TGCGCCAGCAGCCTGGATGGACAGGGGGACGACGAGCAGTACTTC. The chain is built from TRBV5-1 and TRBJ2-7; 10 nucleotides match TRBD1. CDR3 length: 15 amino acids. The V gene's germline CDR1 is SGHRS and CDR2 YFSETQ. V trimming: 4 bases; J trimming: 5 bases; junction bases outside the gene matches: 9.

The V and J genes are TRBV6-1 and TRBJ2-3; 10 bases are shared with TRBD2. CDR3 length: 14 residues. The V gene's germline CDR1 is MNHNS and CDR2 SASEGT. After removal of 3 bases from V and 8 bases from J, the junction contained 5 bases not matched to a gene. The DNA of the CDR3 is TGTGCCAGCAGTGAGGCTAGCGGGGGTGGTACGCAGTATTTT. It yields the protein CASSEASGGGTQYF.

CDR3 amino acids: CASKTLNPSYNEQFF. The CDR3, as DNA: TGTGCCAGCAAAACCCTAAACCCCTCCTACAATGAGCAGTTCTTC. The rearrangement links TRBV2 to TRBJ2-1; D is unclear. This CDR3 is 15 amino acids long. Germline CDR1 is SNHLY and CDR2 is FYNNEI. The V end lost 7 bases, the J end lost 0 bases, and 13 bases lay between the germline ends.

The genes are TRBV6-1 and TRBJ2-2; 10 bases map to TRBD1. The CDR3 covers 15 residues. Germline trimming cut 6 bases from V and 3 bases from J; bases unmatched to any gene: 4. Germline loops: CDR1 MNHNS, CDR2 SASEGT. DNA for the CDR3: TGTGCCAGCAGCCGGGACAGGGGATACACCGGGGAGCTGTTTTTT. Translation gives CASSRDRGYTGELFF.

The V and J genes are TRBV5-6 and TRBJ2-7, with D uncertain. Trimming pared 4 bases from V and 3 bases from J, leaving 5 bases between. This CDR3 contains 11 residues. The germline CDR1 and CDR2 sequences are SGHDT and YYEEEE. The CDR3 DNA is TGTGCCAGCAGCCAAAACTACGAGCAGTACTTC. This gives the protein CASSQNYEQYF.

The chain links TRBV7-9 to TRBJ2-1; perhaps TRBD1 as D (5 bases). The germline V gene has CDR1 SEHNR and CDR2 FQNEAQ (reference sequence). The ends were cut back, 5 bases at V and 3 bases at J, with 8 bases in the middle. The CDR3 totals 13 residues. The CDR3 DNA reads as TGTGCCAGCAGCCCGACAGTCTACAATGAGCAGTTCTTC. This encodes CASSPTVYNEQFF.

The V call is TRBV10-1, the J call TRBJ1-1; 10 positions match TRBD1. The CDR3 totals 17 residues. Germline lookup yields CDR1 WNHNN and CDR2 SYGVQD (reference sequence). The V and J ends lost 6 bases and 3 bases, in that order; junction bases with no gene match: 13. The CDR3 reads CASRTPDRGRVDTEAFF. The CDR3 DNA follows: TGCGCCAGCAGGACCCCAGACAGGGGGCGAGTTGACACTGAAGCTTTCTTT.

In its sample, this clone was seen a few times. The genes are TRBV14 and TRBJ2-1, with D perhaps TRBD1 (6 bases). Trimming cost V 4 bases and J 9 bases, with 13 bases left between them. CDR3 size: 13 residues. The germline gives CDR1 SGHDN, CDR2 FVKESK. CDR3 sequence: CASSRDTRGEQFF. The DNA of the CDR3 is TGTGCCAGCAGCCGGGACACCCGGGGTGAGCAGTTCTTC.

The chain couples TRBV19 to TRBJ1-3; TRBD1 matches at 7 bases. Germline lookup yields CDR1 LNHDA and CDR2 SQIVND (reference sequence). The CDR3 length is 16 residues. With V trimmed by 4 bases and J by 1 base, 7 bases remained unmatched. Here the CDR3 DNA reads TGTGCCAGTAGTACCGACAGGGTTCATTCTGGAAACACCATATATTTT. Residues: CASSTDRVHSGNTIYF.

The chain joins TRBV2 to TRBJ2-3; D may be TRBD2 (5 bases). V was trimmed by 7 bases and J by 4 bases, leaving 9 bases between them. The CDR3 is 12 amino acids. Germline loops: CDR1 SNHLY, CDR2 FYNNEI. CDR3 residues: CASTKLADTQYF. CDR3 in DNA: TGTGCCAGCACAAAACTAGCAGATACGCAGTATTTT.

This CDR3 is CASSIAGYEQYF. The CDR3 DNA reads TGTGCCAGTAGTATCGCGGGATACGAGCAGTACTTC. This chain joins TRBV19 and TRBJ2-7; possibly TRBD2 for D (6 bases). V lost 3 bases and J lost 4, with 7 bases in between. This CDR3 spans 12 amino acids. CDR1 and CDR2 (germline): LNHDA, SQIVND (reference sequence).

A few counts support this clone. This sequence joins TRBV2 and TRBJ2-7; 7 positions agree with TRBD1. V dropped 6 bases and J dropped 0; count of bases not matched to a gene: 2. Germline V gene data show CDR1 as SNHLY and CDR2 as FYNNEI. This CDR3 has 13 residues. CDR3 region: CASRQGSSYEQYF. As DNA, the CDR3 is TGTGCCAGCAGACAGGGGAGCTCCTACGAGCAGTACTTC.

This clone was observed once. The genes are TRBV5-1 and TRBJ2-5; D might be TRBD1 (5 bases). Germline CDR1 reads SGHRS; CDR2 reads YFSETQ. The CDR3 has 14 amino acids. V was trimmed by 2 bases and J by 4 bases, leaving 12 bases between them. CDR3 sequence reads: CASSFNGQGETQYF. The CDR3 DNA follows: TGCGCCAGCAGCTTCAACGGGCAGGGAGAGACCCAGTACTTC.

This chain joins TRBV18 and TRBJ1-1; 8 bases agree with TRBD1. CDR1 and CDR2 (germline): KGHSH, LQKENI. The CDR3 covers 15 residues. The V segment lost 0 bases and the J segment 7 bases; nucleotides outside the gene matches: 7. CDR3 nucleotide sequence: TGTGCCAGCTCACCACCCCATGGACAGGGCGGTGAAGCTTTCTTT. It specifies CASSPPHGQGGEAFF.

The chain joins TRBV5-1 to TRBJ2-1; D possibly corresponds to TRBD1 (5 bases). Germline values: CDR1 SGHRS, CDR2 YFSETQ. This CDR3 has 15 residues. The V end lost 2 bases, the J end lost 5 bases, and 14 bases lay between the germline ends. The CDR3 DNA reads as TGCGCCAGCAGCTTAAGGACAAGCTCGAACAATGAGCAGTTCTTC. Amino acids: CASSLRTSSNNEQFF.

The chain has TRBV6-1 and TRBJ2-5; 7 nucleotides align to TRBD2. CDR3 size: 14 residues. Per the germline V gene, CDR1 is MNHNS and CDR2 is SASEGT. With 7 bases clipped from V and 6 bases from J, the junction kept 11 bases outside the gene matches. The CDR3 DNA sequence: TGTGCCAGCATCCCTCGGGGAGGGTTGAAGACCCAGTACTTC. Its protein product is CASIPRGGLKTQYF.

CDR3 DNA: TGTGCCAGCCGACCTTCGACTAGCCACGAGCAGTACTTC. This gives the protein CASRPSTSHEQYF. This chain joins TRBV2 and TRBJ2-7; TRBD2 matches at 7 bases. Germline lookup yields CDR1 SNHLY and CDR2 FYNNEI. V was pared by 8 bases and J by 5 bases, with 9 bases of the junction left unmatched. CDR3 length equals 13 residues.

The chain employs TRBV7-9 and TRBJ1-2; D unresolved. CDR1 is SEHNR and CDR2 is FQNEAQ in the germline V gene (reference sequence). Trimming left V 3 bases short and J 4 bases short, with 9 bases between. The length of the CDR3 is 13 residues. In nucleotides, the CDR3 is TGTGCCAGCAGCTTCGACTCCTTCTATGGCTACACCTTC. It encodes CASSFDSFYGYTF.

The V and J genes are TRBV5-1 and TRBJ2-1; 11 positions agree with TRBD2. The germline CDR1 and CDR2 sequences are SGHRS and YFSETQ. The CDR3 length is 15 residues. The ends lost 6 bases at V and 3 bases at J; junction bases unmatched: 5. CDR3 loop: CASTPTSGVYNEQFF. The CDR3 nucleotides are TGCGCCAGCACCCCGACTAGCGGGGTCTACAATGAGCAGTTCTTC.

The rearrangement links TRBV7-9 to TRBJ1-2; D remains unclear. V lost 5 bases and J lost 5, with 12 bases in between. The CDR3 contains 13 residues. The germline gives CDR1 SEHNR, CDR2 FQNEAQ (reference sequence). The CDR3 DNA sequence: TGTGCCAGCAGCCCGAGGTCCTTTTATGGCTACACCTTC. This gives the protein CASSPRSFYGYTF.

The CDR3 DNA sequence: TGTGCCAGTAGTACCTACGGGACAGCGGGCTATGGCTACACCTTC. Translated, it gives CASSTYGTAGYGYTF. This chain uses TRBV19 with TRBJ1-2; 7 positions match TRBD1. The V and J ends lost 4 bases and 4 bases, in that order; junction bases with no gene match: 9. CDR3 length: 15 residues. CDR1 and CDR2 from the germline V gene are LNHDA and SQIVND (reference sequence).

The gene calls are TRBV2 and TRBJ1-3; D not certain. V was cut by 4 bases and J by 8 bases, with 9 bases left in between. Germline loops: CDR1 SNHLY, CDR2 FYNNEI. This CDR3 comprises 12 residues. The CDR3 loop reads CASSGIVDTIYF. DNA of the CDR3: TGTGCCAGCAGTGGCATAGTGGACACCATATATTTT.

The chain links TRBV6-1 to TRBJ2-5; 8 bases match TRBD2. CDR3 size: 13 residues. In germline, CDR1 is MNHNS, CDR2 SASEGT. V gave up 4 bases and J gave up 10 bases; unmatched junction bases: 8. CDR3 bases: TGTGCCAGCAGTGTGACTAGCGAGAGGAACCAGTACTTC. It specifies CASSVTSERNQYF.

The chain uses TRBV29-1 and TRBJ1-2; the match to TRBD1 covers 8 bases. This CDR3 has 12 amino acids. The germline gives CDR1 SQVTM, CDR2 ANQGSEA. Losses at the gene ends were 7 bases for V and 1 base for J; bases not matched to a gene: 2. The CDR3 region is CSAGGDNYGYTF. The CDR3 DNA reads TGCAGCGCAGGGGGCGATAACTATGGCTACACCTTC.

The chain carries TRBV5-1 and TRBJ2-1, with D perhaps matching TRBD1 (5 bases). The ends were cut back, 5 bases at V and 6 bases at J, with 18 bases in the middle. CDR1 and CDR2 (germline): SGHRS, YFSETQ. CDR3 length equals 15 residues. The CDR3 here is CASSSNRPELNEQFF. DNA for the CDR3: TGCGCCAGCAGTTCCAACAGGCCGGAGCTCAATGAGCAGTTCTTC.